What follows describes a single T cell receptor beta chain. What antigen it recognizes has not been identified. Base qualities are not at hand, and no much larger clone is one base apart. This specimen belongs to a study of shared clonotypes between healthy human individuals (dated by TCRdb to the early 2020s). About the full investigation: Three men and a couple of women, aged 18 to 49 years, made up the cohort. The study deeply sequenced blood TCR repertoires of five healthy adults to estimate repertoire size and the extent of clonotype sharing between individuals. Different laboratories and diverse techniques were used to prepare libraries and sequence TCR repertoires, to increase sequencing depth and limit assay-specific biases. Leukapheresis yielded between about 0.9 and 9.5 billion PBMCs per donor.

Using the deep immunoSEQ assay, multiplex PCR amplified TCR CDR3 regions from genomic DNA. For each cell subset, the extracted genomic DNA was distributed evenly across all wells of several immunoSEQ 96-well plates, and each plate served as one replicate. Each replicate PCR for unsorted PBMC received 250 to 300 ng genomic DNA, equal to about 30,000 T cell genomes. Unsorted PBMC genomic DNA was sequenced across ten immunoSEQ deep assay plates. The purified libraries were quantified using a Qubit 3.0 fluorometer, sized with a Bioanalyzer 2100, and then quantified again using the KAPA Library Quantification kit. Every immunoSEQ 96-well plate was sequenced on a dedicated single-read 150-cycle Illumina NextSeq 550 flow cell. Per the source publication's procedure: Because the immunoSEQ output held only junctional sequences and lacked quality scores, the filtering could not match the filtering applied to full-length reads. Sequences were annotated with PyIR, a Python wrapper for IgBLAST v1.9, using IMGT germline references to assign V/J genes and CDR3. Reads were removed for weak V/J assignments (E-value above 1e-6), missing CDR3, stop codons, out-of-frame junctions, or ambiguous translated residues. V3J clonotypes were defined by identical inferred V gene, J gene, and CDR3 amino acid sequence. To compute the percentage overlap between repertoires, the number of shared unique clonotypes was divided by the size of the smaller repertoire. Three approaches were used to assess repertoire richness: RTK rarefaction, the Chao1 estimator, and Recon v2.1 estimates of unobserved clonotypes. The source is immuneACCESS, and TCRdb retained only in-frame sequences with V and J called. Part of the clones is not carried over; for the studies checked, unresolved V genes explain less than half of this, and the remainder is unexplained. V and J calls and clone size are given by that table; D and trimming were obtained from the DNA. For this sample the table gives fewer than 600,000 clones, of which roughly 83% were detected only once. Of the sample, roughly 13% is held by the ten largest clones.

The investigation overall reported the following: Because the study included only a small number of donors, the genetic and exposure-history diversity represented was limited. Sampling was restricted to blood, and TCR repertoires in tissues likely differ from the TCR repertoires found in blood. Pairwise subsampling indicated that sequencing depth was expected to affect the degree of clonotype sharing among donors.

The donors were healthy, HIV-negative adults with no recently reported acute infections or vaccinations. Only Caucasian adults living in Nashville, Tennessee, USA were represented among the donors. For unsorted samples, tens of millions of PBMCs were counted, and genomic DNA was extracted using the QIAamp DNA Blood Mini kit. Blood was obtained by leukapheresis, after which PBMCs were separated by Ficoll-Histopaque density gradient centrifugation and cryopreserved in liquid nitrogen vapor phase. CDR1 SGHNT and CDR2 YYREEE were looked up in the germline V gene (reference sequence). V drops 3 bases and J drops 3 bases, leaving 10 bases in between. There are 13 amino acids in the CDR3, from cysteine to phenylalanine inclusive. The kept DNA is CDR3 alone, 39 bases in frame from the first base.

This receptor was identified in a woman in her forties in good health. Some clones in this sample may be carry-over from other donors' samples. This receptor chain uses TRBV5-4 and TRBJ2-7; the D gene remains uncertain. Sequencing input: PBMCs. The DNA sequence follows: TGTGCCAGCAGCTCTTCCCCGCTCTACGAGCAGTACTTC. The translation is CASSSSPLYEQYF.